Below, 21 T cell receptor beta chains from the same sample are listed, as sequenced in a study of neurological immune-mediated disorders. TCRdb independently ran MiXCR on the 5' RACE reads; one entry per CDR3 protein. The table has some 50,000 distinct CDR3 sequences, 16% seen once. Material for sequencing was PBMCs. All receptors come from a man in his 60s in good health.

In this sample, this clonotype turned up many times. V and J are TRBV20-1 and TRBJ1-5; TRBD1 agrees at 7 bases. V lost 1 base, J lost 4 bases, and 4 bases stayed unmatched. There are 14 residues in the CDR3. The V gene's germline CDR1 is DFQATT and CDR2 SNEGSKA (reference sequence). CDR3 amino acids: CSARVPGGNQPQHF. DNA of the CDR3: TGCAGTGCTAGAGTTCCAGGGGGAAATCAGCCCCAGCATTTT.

This clonotype has ten or more counts. This chain connects TRBV12-3 or TRBV12-4 to TRBJ1-6, with D perhaps TRBD1 (5 bases). V was cut by 4 bases and J by 9 bases, with 19 bases left in between. The length of the CDR3 is 16 residues. CDR3 region: CASSSPGPRVSSPLHF. The CDR3 bases are TGTGCCAGCAGTTCCCCGGGACCAAGGGTCAGTTCACCCCTCCACTTT.

This clonotype is classed as medium-sized (0.01 to 0.1%). The chain combines TRBV5-6 with TRBJ2-7; 8 nucleotides line up with TRBD1. Germline lookup yields CDR1 SGHDT and CDR2 YYEEEE. Trimming took 3 bases from V and 0 from J; bases not matched to a gene: 2. This CDR3 has 14 residues. The CDR3 is CASSWTGPSYEQYF. For the CDR3, the DNA is TGTGCCAGCAGCTGGACAGGGCCCTCCTACGAGCAGTACTTC.

Relative to its sample, this clonotype is medium-sized. The junction departs from the called germline gene at one end, perhaps through a read error. The CDR3 loop reads CSVEVALAGDPQYF. In nucleotides, the CDR3 is TGCAGCGTTGAAGTAGCGCTAGCGGGAGATCCGCAGTATTTT. The chain links TRBV29-1 to TRBJ2-3; 10 bases map to TRBD2. The CDR3 sequence is 14 residues long. CDR1 and CDR2 from the germline V gene are SQVTM and ANQGSEA.

This clonotype was seen at least ten times. V is TRBV12-3 or TRBV12-4 and J is TRBJ1-4; 7 positions match TRBD1. This CDR3 has 14 residues. J lost 7 bases, V lost 2 bases, and 4 bases had no gene match. Here the CDR3 reads CASSLRQGGEKLFF. The CDR3 nucleotides read TGTGCCAGCAGTTTAAGACAGGGCGGTGAAAAACTGTTTTTT.

This clonotype was counted many times. The chain combines TRBV15 with TRBJ2-5; no firm D call. The ends were cut back, 0 bases at V and 1 base at J, with 6 bases in the middle. CDR1 and CDR2 from the germline V gene are LNHNV and YYDKDF (reference sequence). The CDR3 is made up of 14 amino acids. The CDR3 loop reads CATSRDPTQETQYF. In nucleotides, the CDR3 is TGTGCCACCAGCAGAGACCCGACCCAAGAGACCCAGTACTTC. Full variable domain (remainder filled in from reference TRBV15 and TRBJ2-5): DAMVIQNPRYQVTQFGKPVTLSCSQTLNHNVMYWYQQKSSQAPKLLFHYYDKDFNNEADTPDNFQSRRPNTSFCFLDIRSPGLGDTAMYLCATSRDPTQETQYFGPGTRLLVL.

Only one count was recorded for this clonotype. Sequence at one end of the junction differs from germline and may be a read error. The chain couples TRBV20-1 to TRBJ1-5, with D hard to call. The CDR3 is 14 residues long. Germline CDR1 DFQATT, CDR2 SNEGSKA (reference sequence). CDR3 residues: CSAMMGSSRQPQHF. The CDR3, as DNA: TGCAGTGCCATGATGGGCTCCTCGAGGCAGCCACAGCATTTT.

This clonotype was seen repeatedly, ten times or more. V usage is TRBV29-1 and J usage is TRBJ2-7, with 8 nucleotides matching TRBD1. Germline CDR1 reads SQVTM; CDR2 reads ANQGSEA. CDR3 size: 13 residues. Trimming removed 5 bases from V and 5 bases from J; junction bases left unmatched: 8. The CDR3 region has the DNA TGCAGCGTTCTAGGACAGGGCGGACACGAGCAGTACTTC. Translating gives CSVLGQGGHEQYF.

This clonotype was detected many times. The V and J genes are TRBV15 and TRBJ2-5; D not resolved. Trimming removed 1 base from V and 5 bases from J, with 11 bases in between. Germline values: CDR1 LNHNV, CDR2 YYDKDF (reference sequence). The CDR3 length is 14 residues. CDR3 sequence reads: CATSRVRVTETQYF. The CDR3 DNA is TGTGCCACCAGCAGAGTCCGGGTAACTGAGACCCAGTACTTC.

A note on this clonotype: The junction and the germline gene differ at one end; a read error may be behind it. V is TRBV7-2 and J is TRBJ2-1; the D gene could be TRBD1 or TRBD2 (5 bases each). Germline CDR1 reads SGHTA; CDR2 reads FQGNSA. CDR3 size: 14 residues. Here the CDR3 DNA reads TGTGCCAACAGCTCAGGGACGACCAGGAATGAGCAGTTCTTC. Translating it yields CANSSGTTRNEQFF.

This clonotype was counted at least ten times. The chain recombines TRBV20-1 with TRBJ1-6; TRBD1 is a possible D gene (5 bases). Germline V gives CDR1 DFQATT, CDR2 SNEGSKA (reference sequence). This CDR3 has 16 residues. V lost 1 base and J lost 0, with 10 bases in between. The DNA of the CDR3 is TGCAGTGCTAGAGGATTCCAGGGCTCCTATAATTCACCCCTCCACTTT. Amino acids: CSARGFQGSYNSPLHF.

J is TRBJ2-2 and V is TRBV2, with 11 nucleotides matching TRBD1. The CDR3 is 15 amino acids. Germline lookup yields CDR1 SNHLY and CDR2 FYNNEI. V gave up 6 bases and J gave up 4 bases; unmatched junction bases: 4. CDR3 nucleotides: TGTGCCAGCAGGGGGACAGGGGGTGTCACCGGGGAGCTGTTTTTT. Amino acid sequence: CASRGTGGVTGELFF.

This clonotype was observed at least ten times. This chain joins TRBV5-1 and TRBJ2-7; 7 bases fit TRBD2. Germline V lookup: CDR1 SGHRS, CDR2 YFSETQ. V was pared by 1 base and J by 2 bases, with 3 bases of the junction left unmatched. The CDR3 spans 14 residues. In DNA form, the CDR3 reads TGCGCCAGCAGCTTGTCGGGGGGTGCCTACGAGCAGTACTTC. Translated, it gives CASSLSGGAYEQYF.

This clonotype was recorded a few times. CDR3 DNA sequence: TGTGCCAGCAGCCAAGATTATGGGGGAGGAGAAAAACTGTTTTTT. The encoded protein is CASSQDYGGGEKLFF. This rearrangement joins TRBV14 to TRBJ1-4, with D possibly TRBD1 on 5 matching bases. This CDR3 contains 15 residues. The V gene lost 0 bases and the J gene lost 8 bases, with 13 bases spanning the gap. Germline loops: CDR1 SGHDN, CDR2 FVKESK.

The chain employs TRBV10-3 and TRBJ2-1; TRBD2 agrees at 7 bases. Trimming cost V 2 bases and J 5 bases; bases outside gene matches: 6. The CDR3 has 15 residues. Germline V gene sequence: CDR1 ENHRY, CDR2 SYGVKD. DNA for the CDR3: TGTGCCATCAGTGAGGGGAGCGGGACCCACAATGAGCAGTTCTTC. Translated: CAISEGSGTHNEQFF.

This clonotype was observed at least ten times. This sequence joins TRBV11-2 and TRBJ1-4; D may be TRBD1 (6 bases). The germline V and J ends were trimmed by 5 bases and 6 bases, with 16 bases remaining between them. This CDR3 region has 15 residues. The germline CDR1 and CDR2 sequences are SGHAT and FQNNGV. CDR3 DNA sequence: TGTGCCAGCAGCACCCAGGGGTTGGTGCATGAAAAACTGTTTTTT. Translated: CASSTQGLVHEKLFF.

In its sample, this clonotype was seen many times. The V and J genes are TRBV20-1 and TRBJ1-1; D gene uncertain. CDR1 and CDR2 from the germline V gene are DFQATT and SNEGSKA (reference sequence). The CDR3 loop spans 14 amino acids. Deletions cut 4 bases from V and 4 bases from J, with 16 bases between. The CDR3 DNA follows: TGCAGTGCTACTTTGGACTCCCGGGGCACTGAAGCTTTCTTT. Protein: CSATLDSRGTEAFF.

This clonotype was counted many times. V usage is TRBV6-5 and J usage is TRBJ1-1; a weak D match, TRBD1 (5 bases). The length of the CDR3 is 14 residues. The V gene lost 7 bases and the J gene lost 7 bases, with 19 bases spanning the gap. Germline CDR1 MNHEY, CDR2 SVGAGI. The CDR3 protein is CASTEGHRGGEAFF. The DNA of the CDR3 is TGTGCCAGCACCGAAGGTCATCGGGGGGGTGAAGCTTTCTTT.

The chain joins TRBV4-1 to TRBJ2-7, with 11 bases aligning to TRBD2. This CDR3 is built from 16 residues. Losses at the gene ends were 1 base for V and 6 bases for J; bases not matched to a gene: 8. Germline V gene sequence: CDR1 MGHRA, CDR2 YSYEKL. In DNA form, the CDR3 reads TGCGCCAGCAGCCAAGTCGGGACTAGCGGTGCCTGCGAGCAGTACTTC. Protein product: CASSQVGTSGACEQYF.

This clonotype appeared many times. Written as DNA, the CDR3 is TGTGCCAGCAGTTTTCACCAGGGGAGGGATGGCTACACCTTC. Protein product: CASSFHQGRDGYTF. This rearrangement joins TRBV6-5 to TRBJ1-2, with D perhaps matching TRBD1 (6 bases). CDR1 is MNHEY, CDR2 SVGAGI, per germline. The CDR3 covers 14 residues. V gave up 4 bases and J gave up 6 bases, with 15 bases separating them.

This clonotype was found a few times. The chain links TRBV12-3 or TRBV12-4 to TRBJ2-1; D unresolved. CDR3 length: 12 amino acids. The V end was cut by 5 bases, the J end by 7 bases, with 9 bases between. Written as DNA, the CDR3 is TGTGCCAGCAGTCCCGACTGGAATGAGCAGTTCTTC. It yields the protein CASSPDWNEQFF.